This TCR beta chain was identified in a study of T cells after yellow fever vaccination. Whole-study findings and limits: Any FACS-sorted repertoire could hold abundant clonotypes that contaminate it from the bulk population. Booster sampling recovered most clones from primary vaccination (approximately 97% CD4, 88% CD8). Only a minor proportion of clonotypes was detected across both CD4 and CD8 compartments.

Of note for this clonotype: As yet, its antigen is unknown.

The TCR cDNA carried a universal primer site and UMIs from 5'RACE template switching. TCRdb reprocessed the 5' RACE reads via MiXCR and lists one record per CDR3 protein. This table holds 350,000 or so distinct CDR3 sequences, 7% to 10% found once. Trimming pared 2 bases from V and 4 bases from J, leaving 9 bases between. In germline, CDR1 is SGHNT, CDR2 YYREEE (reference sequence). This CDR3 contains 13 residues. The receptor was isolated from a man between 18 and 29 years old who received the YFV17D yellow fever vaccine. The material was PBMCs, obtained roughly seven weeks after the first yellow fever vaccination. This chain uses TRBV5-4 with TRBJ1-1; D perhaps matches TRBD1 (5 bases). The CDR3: CASSFDSVTEAFF. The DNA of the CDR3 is TGTGCCAGCAGCTTTGACAGTGTCACTGAAGCTTTCTTT.